This T cell receptor (beta chain) is from a study of response to subunit inactivated influenza vaccine. Study-level results: Seasonal influenza vaccination, on each occasion, was suggested by the authors to recruit few new T cells.

V lost 5 bases to trimming and J lost 5 bases; unmatched junction nucleotides: 6. The CDR3 runs 15 residues. Germline CDR1 SGHVS, CDR2 FQNEAQ. The table lists this clonotype with many counts. What it binds is not known. A single record per CDR3 protein comes from TCRdb applying MiXCR to the RT-PCR reads. The sample shows 600,000 to 850,000 distinct CDR3 sequences, 14% of them seen only once. The sequenced sample was PBMCs from blood, obtained 14 to 15 days before vaccination. V and J are TRBV7-8 and TRBJ2-1; 10 bases line up with TRBD2. The sequence was collected from a man aged 45-65 years who received an inactivated influenza vaccine. CDR3 in amino acids: CASSRLAGGDNEQFF. CDR3 nucleotides: TGTGCCAGCAGCCGATTAGCGGGGGGCGACAATGAGCAGTTCTTC.